The clone carrying this T cell receptor (beta chain) was observed many times. The antigen is unknown. TCRdb itself ran the 5' RACE reads through MiXCR, one entry per CDR3 protein. The table lists fewer than 450,000 distinct CDR3 sequences, more than 9% of them singletons. The sample comes from a study of T cells after yellow fever vaccination. Overall study findings and caveats: Clones that expanded after primary vaccination mostly reappeared after the booster (around 96% CD4, roughly 87% CD8).

This receptor was obtained from a young man who received the YFV17D yellow fever vaccine. The sequencing here drew on PBMCs, taken on the day of the first yellow fever vaccination.

CDR3 protein: CASSQDGGGRDTQYF. The CDR3 bases are TGCGCCAGCAGCCAAGATGGAGGGGGCCGAGATACGCAGTATTTT. V usage is TRBV4-3 and J usage is TRBJ2-3; D perhaps matches TRBD1 (7 bases). The germline CDR1 and CDR2 sequences are LGHNA and YSLEER. Trimming removed 0 bases at V and 5 bases at J, with 12 bases between. The CDR3 extends over 15 amino acids.